Each of the 23 T cell receptor beta chains below was sequenced from the same sample in a study of immune evolution from preneoplasia to lung adenocarcinoma (dated by TCRdb to about 2021). Libraries came from the immunoSEQ multiplex PCR assay. What TCRdb holds here is the immuneACCESS table cut down to in-frame rearrangements. Part of the clones is not present; checked against another copy, under half of the missing clones reflect an unresolved V gene, and the others are unexplained. This sample is represented by more than 13,000 clones; less than 85% of them were singletons. The ten largest clones represent roughly 5.2% of the sample. Material: FFPE minimally invasive lung adenocarcinoma tissue. The intended sense of this specimen's cell subset or site label: micro-invasive lung adenocarcinoma (MIA). The receptors were sampled from a person aged 65 to 79 with lung adenocarcinoma.

This clone was detected only a few times. The rearrangement uses TRBV5-1 and TRBJ1-1; D may be TRBD1 (5 bases). From germline, CDR1 is SGHRS and CDR2 YFSETQ. Trimming took 6 bases from V and 1 from J, leaving 10 bases between them. This CDR3 has 13 residues. Here the CDR3 reads CASTSRENTEAFF. CDR3 coding DNA: TGCGCCAGCACCTCCAGGGAGAACACTGAAGCTTTCTTT.

This chain joins TRBV18 and TRBJ2-5; no firm D call. V lost 5 bases, J lost 2 bases, and 9 bases lay in between. The CDR3 has 13 amino acids. CDR1 and CDR2 from the germline V gene are KGHSH and LQKENI. The CDR3: CASSLTEQETQYF. CDR3 sequence (DNA): TGTGCCAGCTCATTGACGGAGCAAGAGACCCAGTACTTC.

The chain combines TRBV7-6 with TRBJ2-2; no firm D call. There are 13 residues in the CDR3. The V gene lost 2 bases and the J gene lost 7 bases, with 8 bases spanning the gap. Germline-derived CDR1 and CDR2 are SGHVS and FNYEAQ. This chain's CDR3 is CASSLKGFGELFF. The CDR3 DNA follows: TGTGCCAGCAGCTTAAAGGGTTTCGGGGAGCTGTTTTTT.

J is TRBJ1-1 and V is TRBV5-1; D call uncertain. The CDR3 totals 13 residues. The germline CDR1 and CDR2 sequences are SGHRS and YFSETQ. Trimming stripped 4 bases from V and 6 bases from J, with 13 bases between. CDR3 sequence reads: CASSLGMSAEAFF. The CDR3 DNA is TGCGCCAGCAGCCTCGGGATGTCGGCTGAAGCTTTCTTT.

This clone was seen once. The V gene is TRBV11-3, the J gene TRBJ1-1; a possible D gene is TRBD1 (5 bases). Germline V gives CDR1 SGHNT, CDR2 YENEEA. The CDR3 is made up of 13 amino acids. V was pared by 1 base and J by 5 bases, with 8 bases between. The chain's CDR3 is CASSLGRGTEAFF. For the CDR3, the DNA is TGTGCCAGCAGCTTAGGGAGGGGAACTGAAGCTTTCTTT.

The CDR3 loop reads CASRSGGLEPQHF. The CDR3, as DNA: TGTGCCAGCAGGTCAGGGGGTTTGGAGCCCCAGCATTTT. This chain uses TRBV28 with TRBJ1-5; 7 nucleotides align to TRBD1. The V gene's germline CDR1 is MDHEN and CDR2 SYDVKM. This CDR3 is 13 amino acids long. With 6 bases clipped from V and 8 bases from J, the junction kept 7 bases outside the gene matches. The variable domain in full, completed from reference TRBV28 and TRBJ1-5, reads DVKVTQSSRYLVKRTGEKVFLECVQDMDHENMFWYRQDPGLGLRLIYFSYDVKMKEKGDIPEGYSVSREKKERFSLILESASTNQTSMYLCASRSGGLEPQHFGDGTRLSIL.

The CDR3 loop is CASLQGGTGANTEAFF. CDR3 nucleotide sequence: TGTGCCTCCCTTCAGGGGGGGACAGGGGCGAACACTGAAGCTTTCTTT. The chain links TRBV30 to TRBJ1-1; TRBD1 agrees at 10 bases. CDR1 GTSNPN and CDR2 SVGIG come from the germline V gene (reference sequence). J gave up 1 base and V 7 bases, and 12 bases lay outside the gene matches. The CDR3 totals 16 residues.

This clone was detected only a few times. J is TRBJ1-1 and V is TRBV6-1; 7 positions match TRBD1. Trimming cost V 7 bases and J 1 base; bases outside gene matches: 6. Germline CDR1 MNHNS, CDR2 SASEGT. The CDR3 sequence is 14 residues long. The CDR3: CASTWTGANTEAFF. The CDR3 bases are TGTGCCAGCACCTGGACAGGCGCGAACACTGAAGCTTTCTTT.

The chain uses TRBV6-1 and TRBJ1-4; 8 bases map to TRBD1. The CDR3 loop spans 15 amino acids. J was trimmed by 2 bases and V by 5 bases; bases with no gene match: 4. From germline, CDR1 is MNHNS and CDR2 SASEGT. The CDR3 region is CASSFRDRTNEKLFF. CDR3 nucleotide sequence: TGTGCCAGCAGTTTCCGGGACAGGACTAATGAAAAACTGTTTTTT.

This chain links TRBV28 with TRBJ2-7; no reliable D call. This CDR3 comprises 14 residues. Deletions cut 6 bases from V and 0 bases from J, with 12 bases between. In germline, CDR1 is MDHEN, CDR2 SYDVKM. CDR3 in DNA: TGTGCCAGCAGCCGCGCAGGCCACTCCTACGAGCAGTACTTC. Protein sequence: CASSRAGHSYEQYF.

The chain combines TRBV27 with TRBJ1-1; 7 positions agree with TRBD1. Germline loops: CDR1 MNHEY, CDR2 SMNVEV (reference sequence). The CDR3 is made up of 13 amino acids. With V trimmed by 5 bases and J by 9 bases, 9 bases remained unmatched. In DNA form, the CDR3 reads TGTGCCAGCAGTCTCACCGGGACAGCTCAAGCTTTCTTT. Translated: CASSLTGTAQAFF.

This clone was seen just once. The chain carries TRBV28 and TRBJ2-7; D unclear. Germline lookup yields CDR1 MDHEN and CDR2 SYDVKM. Trimming removed 5 bases from V and 4 bases from J, with 6 bases in between. The CDR3 is made up of 11 amino acids. CDR3 sequence reads: CASSLVYEQYF. For the CDR3, the DNA is TGTGCCAGCAGTCTAGTGTACGAGCAGTACTTC.

The chain carries TRBV5-1 and TRBJ2-7, with 10 positions matching TRBD1. There are 15 residues in the CDR3. The trim removed 0 bases at V and 2 bases at J, leaving 2 bases unmatched. Germline V gene sequence: CDR1 SGHRS, CDR2 YFSETQ. As DNA, the CDR3 is TGCGCCAGCAGCTTGGGAGGACAGGGGGCCTACGAGCAGTACTTC. The encoded protein is CASSLGGQGAYEQYF.

The J gene is TRBJ2-7, the V gene TRBV11-2, with TRBD1 matching 8 bases. This CDR3 contains 14 residues. Per germline, CDR1 SGHAT and CDR2 FQNNGV. Trimming removed 5 bases from V and 6 bases from J; junction bases left unmatched: 9. This chain's CDR3 is CASSIKTDRAEQYF. In DNA form, the CDR3 reads TGTGCCAGCAGCATAAAAACGGACAGGGCCGAGCAGTACTTC.

The chain carries TRBV18 and TRBJ2-2, with TRBD1 identical over 9 bases. V lost 3 bases to trimming and J lost 5 bases; unmatched junction nucleotides: 4. The germline V gene has CDR1 KGHSH and CDR2 LQKENI. The CDR3 loop spans 15 amino acids. The CDR3 is CASSPGQGTTGELFF. CDR3 sequence (DNA): TGTGCCAGCTCACCGGGACAGGGTACGACCGGGGAGCTGTTTTTT.

This sequence joins TRBV5-3 and TRBJ2-6, with no clear D. TRBV5-3 is designated an ORF whose function remains uncertain. V gave up 0 bases and J gave up 0 bases, with 10 bases separating them. The CDR3 contains 17 residues. CDR3 residues: CARSLGPPSSGANVLTF. DNA for the CDR3: TGTGCCAGAAGCTTGGGACCGCCGAGCTCTGGGGCCAACGTCCTGACTTTC.

This rearrangement joins TRBV11-2 to TRBJ2-1, with D hard to call. Trimming pared 5 bases from V and 5 bases from J, leaving 1 base between. This CDR3 comprises 10 residues. The germline V gene encodes CDR1 SGHAT and CDR2 FQNNGV. CDR3: CASSHNEQFF. Written as DNA, the CDR3 is TGTGCCAGCAGCCACAATGAGCAGTTCTTC.

The gene calls are TRBV29-1 and TRBJ2-3, with 10 bases lining up with TRBD2. This CDR3 region has 18 residues. The J segment lost 0 bases and the V segment lost 4 bases, leaving 13 bases of the junction unmatched. Germline CDR1 SQVTM, CDR2 ANQGSEA. The CDR3 spells CSVVPIAGGIASTDTQYF. CDR3 nucleotide sequence: TGCAGCGTTGTCCCTATAGCGGGGGGAATAGCTAGCACAGATACGCAGTATTTT.

This chain links TRBV6-1 with TRBJ1-6; D is perhaps TRBD1 (5 bases). The V and J ends lost 4 bases and 7 bases respectively, with 14 bases between them. Germline values: CDR1 MNHNS, CDR2 SASEGT. This CDR3 has 15 amino acids. CDR3 nucleotides: TGTGCCAGCAGTGGAGAGACGGGGGGAAATTCACCCCTCCACTTT. Protein sequence: CASSGETGGNSPLHF.

The genes are TRBV30 and TRBJ2-5, with D unresolved. V lost 2 bases and J 7 bases, leaving 11 bases between the germline ends. The CDR3 sequence is 12 residues long. Germline-derived CDR1 and CDR2 are GTSNPN and SVGIG (reference sequence). The CDR3 DNA sequence: TGTGCCTGGAGTCTGCTAAGTCGGACCCAGTACTTC. It translates to CAWSLLSRTQYF.

The V call is TRBV6-6, the J call TRBJ2-7; 9 bases align to TRBD1. The germline gives CDR1 MNHNY, CDR2 SVGAGI (reference sequence). The junction had 18 bases not matched to a gene; V was cut back by 10 bases and J by 5 bases. The CDR3 totals 16 residues. The CDR3 sequence: CATTPGQGGLVDEQYF. The CDR3 DNA reads TGTGCCACAACTCCGGGACAGGGAGGTTTAGTGGACGAGCAGTACTTC.

This clone was found a few times. The chain employs TRBV25-1 and TRBJ1-4; D is undetermined. Trimming shortened V by 4 bases and J by 8 bases, and 14 bases separated the two germline ends. CDR3 size: 14 residues. Germline V gene sequence: CDR1 MGHDK, CDR2 SYGVNS. CDR3 coding DNA: TGTGCCAGCAGTGCCAGAGATTTGCCCGAAAAACTGTTTTTT. Protein sequence: CASSARDLPEKLFF. The full variable domain, with the rest looked up from reference TRBV25-1 and TRBJ1-4, is EADIYQTPRYLVIGTGKKITLECSQTMGHDKMYWYQQDPGMELHLIHYSYGVNSTEKGDLSSESTVSRIRTEHFPLTLESARPSHTSQYLCASSARDLPEKLFFGSGTQLSVL.

V is TRBV27 and J is TRBJ1-4, with 7 bases lining up with TRBD1. V shed 6 bases, J shed 8 bases, and the junction held 6 bases outside the gene matches. Per the germline V gene, CDR1 is MNHEY and CDR2 is SMNVEV (reference sequence). This CDR3 comprises 13 residues. The CDR3 here is CASRRQGGEKLFF. In DNA form, the CDR3 reads TGTGCCAGCAGACGACAGGGAGGGGAAAAACTGTTTTTT.